Sequencing of this TCR beta chain was carried out in a study of beta chain features in type 1 diabetes. Note on this clone: The junction and the germline gene differ at one end; a read error may be behind it.

Germline CDR1 reads SGHNT; CDR2 reads YYREEE (reference sequence). The CDR3 is 13 amino acids. The investigators reverse transcribed all of the isolated RNA, so they sequenced expressed TCRB transcripts. The assay was immunoSEQ multiplex PCR, and TCRdb's table has in-frame clones only and misses some. The sample contains roughly 330,000 clones, approximately 9.9% of which appear only once. The genes are TRBV5-4 and TRBJ2-7; 8 nucleotides match TRBD2. The origin of this receptor is a woman in her 30s in good health. Sequenced material: naive CD4+ T cells from blood. CDR3 residues: CASSLEGVAGPHF. The DNA of the CDR3 is TGTGCCAGCAGCCTAGAAGGGGTAGCGGGGCCGCACTTC.